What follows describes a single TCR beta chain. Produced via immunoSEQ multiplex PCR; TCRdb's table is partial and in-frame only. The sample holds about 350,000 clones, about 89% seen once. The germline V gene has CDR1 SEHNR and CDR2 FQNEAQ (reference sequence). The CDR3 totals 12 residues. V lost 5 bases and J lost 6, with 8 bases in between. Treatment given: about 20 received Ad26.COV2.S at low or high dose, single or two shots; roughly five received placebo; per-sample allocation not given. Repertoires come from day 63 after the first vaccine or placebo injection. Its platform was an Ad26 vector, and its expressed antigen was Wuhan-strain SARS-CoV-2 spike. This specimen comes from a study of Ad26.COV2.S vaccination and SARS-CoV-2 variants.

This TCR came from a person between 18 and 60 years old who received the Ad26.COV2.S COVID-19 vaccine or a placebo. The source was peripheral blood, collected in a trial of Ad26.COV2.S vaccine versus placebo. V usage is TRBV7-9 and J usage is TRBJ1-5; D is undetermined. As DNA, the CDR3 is TGTGCCAGCAGCCGGAGCGGTCAGCCCCAGCATTTT. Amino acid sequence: CASSRSGQPQHF.